In its sample, the clone carrying this TCR beta chain was seen many times. The data were taken from a study of T cells in Graves' hyperthyroidism and ophthalmopathy. TCR beta CDR3 regions were amplified from RNA transcripts. First-round RT-PCR of the TCR CDR3 relied on the HTBI primer set. TCRdb re-derived calls from the multiplex PCR reads in MiXCR, one entry per CDR3 protein. The repertoire holds about 500,000 distinct CDR3 sequences, with 16% as singletons. What was sequenced was blood. This receptor was obtained from a woman under 30 with Graves' hyperthyroidism.

CDR3 DNA sequence: TGTGCCAGCAGCTCCTTAAGCGGGGGAAAGGGGGAGCAGTACTTC. The encoded protein is CASSSLSGGKGEQYF. The J gene is TRBJ2-7, the V gene TRBV7-2, with TRBD2 identical over 8 bases. The CDR3 covers 15 residues. Trimming cost V 4 bases and J 7 bases; bases outside gene matches: 12. CDR1 and CDR2 (germline): SGHTA, FQGNSA.